These T cell receptor beta chains were read from a single sample in a study of shared clonotypes between healthy human individuals. TCRdb's copy holds only in-frame clones and misses some; the assay was immunoSEQ multiplex PCR. In the table there are more than 2,000,000 clones, approximately 95% of which are singletons. The specimen was naive CD4+ T cells from PBMCs. These receptors all come from a man aged 18 to 35 in good health. Some clones in this sample may be carry-over from other donors' samples. Both conserved end residues are part of each CDR3. A D gene is named only where the DNA matches it firmly. The size entry is marked missing in some rows and otherwise reads once, few, many or a size class.

cdr3_length	clone_size	v_call	j_call	d_call	cdr3_aa	cdr3_nt
15	.	TRBV7-2	TRBJ2-5	TRBD2	CASSAGLAGFETQYF	TGTGCCAGCAGCGCCGGACTAGCGGGATTTGAGACCCAGTACTTC
13	.	TRBV28	TRBJ1-4	.	CASTRRPNEKLFF	TGTGCCAGCACCCGACGCCCTAATGAAAAACTGTTTTTT
16	.	TRBV7-3	TRBJ2-3	TRBD2	CASSLIPGLAEGGQYF	TGTGCCAGCAGCTTAATTCCGGGACTAGCGGAAGGCGGGCAGTATTTT
14	once	TRBV27	TRBJ1-1	.	CASSFLGGGTEAFF	TGTGCCAGCAGTTTTCTGGGGGGCGGCACTGAAGCTTTCTTT
14	.	TRBV27	TRBJ2-5	.	CASSPTTDQETQYF	TGTGCCAGCAGTCCGACGACAGACCAAGAGACCCAGTACTTC
13	.	TRBV11-3	TRBJ1-1	.	CASSMTANTEAFF	TGTGCCAGCAGCATGACAGCGAACACTGAAGCTTTCTTT
13	.	TRBV7-8	TRBJ2-7	.	CASRIRGGYEQYF	TGTGCCAGCAGGATACGAGGGGGATACGAGCAGTACTTC
15	.	TRBV5-1	TRBJ2-5	TRBD2	CASSKGLAGVETQYF	TGCGCCAGCAGCAAGGGACTAGCGGGAGTTGAGACCCAGTACTTC
17	.	TRBV7-8	TRBJ1-4	TRBD1	CASSPNLGPTGDEKLFF	TGTGCCAGCAGCCCCAACTTAGGACCAACAGGGGATGAAAAACTGTTTTTT
13	.	TRBV30	TRBJ2-1	TRBD2	CAWSPYTGLAGVF	TGTGCCTGGAGTCCTTACACGGGACTAGCGGGAGTCTTC
13	.	TRBV29-1	TRBJ2-1	.	CSVEVGSELKQFF	TGCAGCGTTGAGGTAGGGTCGGAATTAAAGCAGTTCTTC
13	.	TRBV2	TRBJ1-2	.	CASSLTENYGYTF	TGTGCCAGCAGCCTGACAGAAAACTATGGCTACACCTTC
15	.	TRBV6-6	TRBJ2-6	TRBD1	CASSLRQGRANVLTF	TGTGCCAGCAGTTTAAGACAGGGGAGGGCCAACGTCCTGACTTTC
15	.	TRBV5-4	TRBJ2-5	.	CASSLRVGQQETQYF	TGTGCCAGCAGCTTGAGGGTTGGGCAGCAAGAGACCCAGTACTTC
15	.	TRBV6-5	TRBJ1-5	.	CASSLNSFSNQPQHF	TGTGCCAGCAGTCTCAACAGTTTTAGCAATCAGCCCCAGCATTTT